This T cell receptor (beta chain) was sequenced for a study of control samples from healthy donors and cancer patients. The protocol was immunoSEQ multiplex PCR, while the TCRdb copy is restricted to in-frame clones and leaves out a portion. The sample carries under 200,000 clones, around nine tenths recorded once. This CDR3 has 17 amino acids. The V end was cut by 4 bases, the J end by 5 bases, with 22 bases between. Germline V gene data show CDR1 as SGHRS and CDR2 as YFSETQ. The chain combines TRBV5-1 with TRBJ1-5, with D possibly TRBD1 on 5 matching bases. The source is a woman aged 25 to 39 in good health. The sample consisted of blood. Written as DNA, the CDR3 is TGCGCCAGCAGCCAGGACCCTTGGGAGGGACCTGATCAGCCCCAGCATTTT. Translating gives CASSQDPWEGPDQPQHF.